This T cell receptor (beta chain) was obtained from a study of response to subunit inactivated influenza vaccine. The length of the CDR3 is 14 residues. Trimming cost V 4 bases and J 2 bases, with 12 bases left between them. Comments on this clonotype: The antigen is not known.

Using its own MiXCR run on the RT-PCR reads, TCRdb lists one record per CDR3 protein. The sample contains about 780,000 distinct CDR3 sequences, under 20% of which appear only once. Findings and limits, study-wide: New T cells are recruited in small numbers by each seasonal influenza vaccination, according to the authors' suggestion.

The genes are TRBV12-3 or TRBV12-4 and TRBJ2-7; D is unresolved. The sequence was collected from a man aged 50-59 years who received an inactivated influenza vaccine. The source was PBMCs from blood, collected about 5 days after vaccination. The CDR3 loop reads CASSSVGRTYEQYF. The CDR3 bases are TGTGCCAGCAGTTCCGTAGGCAGAACCTACGAGCAGTACTTC.